The T cell receptor (beta chain) described here comes from a study of naive and memory T cell subsets. This clonotype showed up many times. The V gene's germline CDR1 is LGHNA and CDR2 YSLEER. This CDR3 has 14 amino acids. Trimming shortened V by 0 bases and J by 0 bases, and 5 bases separated the two germline ends. The beta constant-region primer was an equimolar mix of two oligonucleotides covering TRBC1 and TRBC2. Using its own MiXCR run on the UMI-ligation and nested PCR reads, TCRdb lists one record per CDR3 protein. The sample has some 100,000 distinct CDR3 sequences; about 7% are singletons. This chain uses TRBV4-3 with TRBJ1-2, with D uncertain. The TCR comes from a human donor in good health. Sequenced material: central memory CD4+ T cells from blood. The DNA for the CDR3 is TGCGCCAGCAGCCAAGAACTTACTAACTATGGCTACACCTTC. Protein: CASSQELTNYGYTF.